This T cell receptor (beta chain) comes out of a study of T cell responses to AZD1222 COVID-19 vaccine. On the study more broadly: Pooled samples include second doses given at about 4 or 12 weeks.

Study-wide results and limits: Per reports, nearly half of all spike-specific TCRs target regions that are unmutated in variants. Seropositive at baseline were only six AZD1222 recipients. Donors skewed white British and female; clonal diversity was possibly underestimated.

The ends lost 6 bases at V and 4 bases at J; junction bases unmatched: 2. Germline CDR1 and CDR2: MDHEN and SYDVKM. This CDR3 region has 12 residues. Libraries were prepared by immunoSEQ multiplex PCR; TCRdb keeps only in-frame clonotypes and omits some of them. Here the sample spans 100,000 to 120,000 clones, more than 75% being singletons. A word on this clone: What it binds is not known.

Sample: peripheral blood, taken on day 0 of AZD1222 vaccination. This sequence was found in an adult in good health. This chain links TRBV28 with TRBJ2-5; 7 nucleotides line up with TRBD2. The CDR3, as DNA: TGTGCCAGCAGAGGCGGGGGAGAGACCCAGTACTTC. Its protein product is CASRGGGETQYF.